This is a list of T cell receptor beta chains from one sample in a study of blood T cells in healthy people across ages. TCRdb reprocessed the 5' RACE reads with MiXCR, giving one entry per CDR3 protein. The sample shows over a million distinct CDR3 sequences, approximately 59% of them seen only once. The sequenced material came from blood. These receptors originate from a man between 18 and 35 years old in good health. Both conserved end residues are part of each CDR3. Fields, in order: D gene, V gene, J gene, clone size, CDR3 protein, CDR3 DNA. D genes are given only for firm matches. The size field is filled for only some rows; it gives once, few, many or a size class.

.,TRBV5-1,TRBJ2-1,.,CASSPDPSTRTNDEQFF,TGCGCCAGCAGCCCGGACCCCTCGACACGTACCAACGATGAGCAGTTCTTC
TRBD2,TRBV7-9,TRBJ2-1,few,CASAGTTYNEQFF,TGTGCCAGCGCCGGGACTACCTACAATGAGCAGTTCTTC
.,TRBV19,TRBJ2-7,.,CASSIGANYEQYF,TGTGCCAGTAGTATAGGGGCCAACTACGAGCAGTACTTC
.,TRBV13,TRBJ2-1,.,CASSLLTLAGEQFF,TGTGCCAGCAGCTTACTGACCCTTGCGGGTGAGCAGTTCTTC
TRBD1,TRBV27,TRBJ2-3,.,CASSLRQGPTDTQYF,TGTGCCAGCAGTTTACGACAGGGGCCCACAGATACGCAGTATTTT
.,TRBV12-3/TRBV12-4,TRBJ1-2,.,CASRGIYYGYTF,TGTGCCAGCAGGGGGATTTACTATGGCTACACCTTC
.,TRBV19,TRBJ1-5,.,CASSIAEQPQHF,TGTGCCAGTAGTATAGCAGAGCAGCCCCAGCATTTT
.,TRBV5-4,TRBJ1-2,.,CASSLLVGYGYTF,TGTGCCAGCAGCTTGTTGGTTGGCTATGGCTACACCTTC
TRBD2,TRBV5-1,TRBJ2-3,.,CASSLEGLAGYFTDTQYF,TGCGCCAGCAGCTTGGAAGGACTAGCGGGCTATTTCACAGATACGCAGTATTTT
.,TRBV29-1,TRBJ1-2,few,CSVDTDGYTF,TGCAGCGTCGACACGGATGGCTACACCTTC
.,TRBV5-1,TRBJ1-2,.,CASSSDNRADGYTF,TGCGCCAGCAGCTCAGATAACAGGGCGGATGGCTACACCTTC
.,TRBV14,TRBJ2-5,.,CASSQAQFQETQYF,TGTGCCAGCAGCCAAGCTCAGTTCCAAGAGACCCAGTACTTC
TRBD2,TRBV9,TRBJ2-7,once,CASSPPGLAGGSYEQYF,TGTGCCAGCAGCCCCCCGGGACTAGCGGGGGGTTCCTACGAGCAGTACTTC
.,TRBV12-1,TRBJ2-7,.,CASSFALGIEQYF,.
TRBD2,TRBV9,TRBJ2-3,once,CASSDAVAGPTDTQYF,TGTGCCAGCAGCGATGCCGTAGCGGGGCCCACAGATACGCAGTATTTT
TRBD2,TRBV6-5,TRBJ2-5,.,CATQTSGQETQYF,TGTGCCACCCAGACTAGCGGCCAAGAGACCCAGTACTTC
TRBD2,TRBV20-1,TRBJ2-3,few,CSARDSFSGRAMDTQYF,TGCAGTGCTAGAGATTCCTTCTCCGGGAGGGCCATGGATACGCAGTATTTT
TRBD1,TRBV6-2/TRBV6-3,TRBJ2-1,.,CASSPPRDRAYNEQFF,TGTGCCAGCAGCCCACCCCGGGACAGGGCCTACAATGAGCAGTTCTTC
.,TRBV27,TRBJ2-6,.,CATGYSGANVLTF,TGTGCCACTGGTTATTCTGGGGCCAACGTCCTGACTTTC
.,TRBV28,TRBJ1-5,.,CASRPGTANQPQHF,TGTGCCAGCAGGCCCGGGACGGCAAATCAGCCCCAGCATTTT
.,TRBV6-1,TRBJ1-1,.,CASSEAPGGGYNTEAFF,TGTGCCAGCAGTGAAGCGCCTGGAGGGGGATATAACACTGAAGCTTTCTTT
.,TRBV10-1,TRBJ2-3,.,CASSGARPTDTQYF,TGCGCCAGCAGTGGAGCGCGCCCCACAGATACGCAGTATTTT
TRBD2,TRBV5-1,TRBJ2-1,few,CASSLRGDLAGGPGNEQFF,TGCGCCAGCAGCTTGCGGGGCGATCTAGCGGGAGGGCCTGGGAATGAGCAGTTCTTC
.,TRBV6-1,TRBJ2-7,few,CASSTAPTYEQYF,TGTGCCAGCTCGACAGCCCCTACCTACGAGCAGTACTTC
.,TRBV20-1,TRBJ2-7,.,CSALKGRVPGPYEQYF,TGCAGTGCTCTAAAGGGTCGGGTCCCCGGACCCTACGAGCAGTACTTC
.,TRBV4-2,TRBJ1-1,.,CASSQEGSNTEAFF,TGTGCCAGCAGCCAAGAGGGGTCTAACACTGAAGCTTTCTTT
TRBD2,TRBV20-1,TRBJ2-1,few,CSASFGLAANNEQFF,TGCAGTGCTAGTTTCGGTCTAGCGGCAAACAATGAGCAGTTCTTC
.,TRBV27,TRBJ1-2,.,CAPLGVNYGYTF,TGTGCCCCCCTCGGGGTGAACTATGGCTACACCTTC
TRBD1,TRBV6-1,TRBJ2-7,.,CASSEGTGQSIYEQYF,TGTGCCAGCAGTGAAGGGACAGGGCAGAGTATCTACGAGCAGTACTTC
.,TRBV6-5,TRBJ2-7,.,CASSYDRLGPYEQYF,TGTGCCAGCAGTTACGATCGACTGGGCCCCTACGAGCAGTACTTC
TRBD2,TRBV7-2,TRBJ2-3,.,CASSLGLAGGRDAQYF,TGTGCCAGCAGCTTAGGACTAGCGGGAGGGCGTGATGCGCAGTATTTT
TRBD1,TRBV27,TRBJ1-6,few,CASSLQGAFNSPLHF,TGTGCCAGCAGTCTACAGGGGGCGTTTAATTCACCCCTCCACTTT
.,TRBV5-5,TRBJ1-5,few,CASSLDVGKQPQHF,TGTGCCAGCAGCTTAGACGTGGGGAAACAGCCCCAGCATTTT
.,TRBV7-2,TRBJ1-2,many,CASSQNGGGNYGYTF,TGTGCCAGCAGCCAGAACGGGGGTGGGAACTATGGCTACACCTTC
.,TRBV5-1,TRBJ2-7,.,CASSATILTYEQYF,TGCGCCAGCAGCGCGACCATCCTCACCTACGAGCAGTACTTC
.,TRBV6-2/TRBV6-3,TRBJ2-3,.,CASNRDFTDTQYF,TGTGCCAGCAACCGGGACTTCACAGATACGCAGTATTTT
.,TRBV7-9,TRBJ2-3,.,CAATEKSTDTQYF,TGTGCCGCGACCGAAAAAAGCACAGATACGCAGTATTTT
.,TRBV12-3/TRBV12-4,TRBJ1-2,.,CASSPGEDWSYGYTF,TGTGCCAGCAGCCCCGGAGAGGACTGGAGCTATGGCTACACCTTC
TRBD1,TRBV9,TRBJ1-1,.,CASSVVTGATEAFF,TGTGCCAGCAGCGTCGTGACAGGGGCCACTGAAGCTTTCTTT
.,TRBV6-4,TRBJ1-2,few,CASSDSTTTPSNGYTF,TGTGCCAGCAGTGACTCGACGACCACACCCTCCAATGGCTACACCTTC